What follows are 18 T cell receptor beta chains derived from one specimen sequenced in a study of T cell changes during pregnancy in multiple sclerosis. Libraries were prepared by immunoSEQ multiplex PCR; TCRdb keeps only in-frame clonotypes and omits some of them. The profile shows under 110,000 clones, approximately 90% of them singletons. The sequencing used peripheral blood, collected after pregnancy. These receptors were obtained from a female donor with multiple sclerosis, enrolled in a pregnancy study.

The V and J genes are TRBV11-3 and TRBJ2-1; TRBD1 might be the D (6 bases). The CDR3 covers 12 residues. Germline CDR1 and CDR2: SGHNT and YENEEA. V lost 9 bases to trimming and J lost 6 bases, with 12 bases between them. The CDR3 sequence is CASGRGGNEQFF. The CDR3 DNA is TGTGCCAGTGGCAGGGGCGGCAATGAGCAGTTCTTC.

The V gene is TRBV5-4, the J gene TRBJ1-1; D is possibly TRBD1 (6 bases). The V gene lost 7 bases and the J gene lost 2 bases, with 18 bases spanning the gap. The germline CDR1 and CDR2 sequences are SGHNT and YYREEE (reference sequence). The CDR3 runs 15 residues. CDR3 sequence (DNA): TGTGCCAGCGCGGCTGGGGGGGGGACAAACACTGAAGCTTTCTTT. Residues: CASAAGGGTNTEAFF.

This clone has a single count. CDR3 region: CASSDPTSGGSLQQYF. The CDR3 DNA sequence: TGTGCCAGCAGTGATCCAACTAGCGGGGGCTCTCTTCAGCAGTACTTC. The genes are TRBV2 and TRBJ2-7; 11 bases agree with TRBD2. The V and J ends lost 3 bases and 8 bases, in that order; junction bases with no gene match: 12. The CDR3 loop spans 16 amino acids. Germline-derived CDR1 and CDR2 are SNHLY and FYNNEI.

The chain employs TRBV19 and TRBJ1-2; TRBD1 is a possible D gene (6 bases). CDR1 is LNHDA, CDR2 SQIVND, per germline (reference sequence). Trimming took 3 bases from V and 8 from J, leaving 13 bases between them. The CDR3 is 13 residues long. The CDR3 loop is CASSIGTSLGYTF. The CDR3 nucleotides are TGTGCCAGTAGTATCGGGACATCCTTAGGCTACACCTTC.

The rearrangement joins TRBV11-2 to TRBJ2-7; 9 bases are a match to TRBD2. Germline V gene lookup returns CDR1 SGHAT and CDR2 FQNNGV. V gave up 5 bases and J gave up 9 bases; unmatched junction bases: 8. This CDR3 is built from 13 residues. For the CDR3, the DNA is TGTGCCAGCAGCCCCGGGACTAGCAGCGGGCAGTACTTC. It yields the protein CASSPGTSSGQYF.

This chain connects TRBV7-2 to TRBJ2-7; 13 bases are a match to TRBD2. V shed 5 bases, J shed 7 bases, and the junction held 20 bases outside the gene matches. Germline lookup yields CDR1 SGHTA and CDR2 FQGNSA. The CDR3 is 19 amino acids. This chain's CDR3 is CASSTRATSGGARIPEQYF. CDR3 nucleotide sequence: TGTGCCAGCAGCACCCGCGCAACTAGCGGGGGGGCTCGAATTCCTGAGCAGTACTTC.

The V and J genes are TRBV2 and TRBJ1-5; 7 bases match TRBD1. The CDR3 sequence is 16 residues long. Per germline, CDR1 SNHLY and CDR2 FYNNEI. V lost 6 bases, J lost 7 bases, and 15 bases stayed unmatched. The CDR3 region is CASRMDRISSGQPQHF. The CDR3 coding sequence is TGTGCCAGCAGAATGGACAGGATAAGCAGCGGACAGCCCCAGCATTTT.

The chain is built from TRBV6-6 and TRBJ1-2, with a weak D call TRBD1 (6 bases). This CDR3 contains 13 residues. V was cut by 9 bases and J by 4 bases, with 15 bases left in between. Germline CDR1 is MNHNY and CDR2 is SVGAGI (reference sequence). The CDR3 spells CASTGLAGYGYTF. CDR3 in DNA: TGTGCCAGTACAGGGTTGGCGGGCTATGGCTACACCTTC.

V and J are TRBV30 and TRBJ2-3; D might be TRBD1 (6 bases). CDR1 and CDR2 from the germline V gene are GTSNPN and SVGIG (reference sequence). The germline V and J ends were trimmed by 0 bases and 3 bases, with 7 bases remaining between them. This CDR3 is 13 amino acids long. CDR3 residues: CAWSVGTTDTQYF. CDR3 DNA sequence: TGTGCCTGGAGTGTAGGGACAACAGATACGCAGTATTTT.

The chain employs TRBV5-1 and TRBJ2-1, with a tentative D call TRBD2 (6 bases). The CDR3 is 14 residues long. Trimming took off 6 bases at V and 2 bases at J, with 12 bases between the two ends. Germline V lookup: CDR1 SGHRS, CDR2 YFSETQ. The CDR3 DNA sequence: TGCGCCAGCAAGCGCGGGGACCCCTACAATGAGCAGTTCTTC. This encodes CASKRGDPYNEQFF.

Details on this clone: Different DNA sequences within this sample yield the same CDR3. The chain couples TRBV5-6 to TRBJ1-2, with D hard to call. The CDR3 consists of 14 residues. The V gene lost 5 bases and the J gene lost 5 bases, with 16 bases spanning the gap. Germline loops: CDR1 SGHDT, CDR2 YYEEEE. CDR3 region: CASSRSLSVYGYTF. The CDR3 coding sequence is TGTGCCAGCAGTCGGAGCTTATCTGTTTATGGCTACACCTTC.

This chain connects TRBV29-1 to TRBJ1-2; weak D call: TRBD1 (5 bases). This CDR3 is 11 amino acids long. The V end was cut by 4 bases, the J end by 6 bases, with 9 bases between. CDR1 is SQVTM, CDR2 ANQGSEA, per germline. The CDR3 DNA reads TGCAGCGTTGGGACAACGAATGGCTACACCTTC. Encoded protein: CSVGTTNGYTF.

The chain has TRBV6-5 and TRBJ2-5, with 9 bases that match TRBD2. The CDR3 has 15 amino acids. The germline gives CDR1 MNHEY, CDR2 SVGAGI. Germline trimming cut 5 bases from V and 4 bases from J; bases unmatched to any gene: 8. The DNA for the CDR3 is TGTGCCAGCAGTCCGTCGCGGGGGGGGCGAGAGACCCAGTACTTC. Translated: CASSPSRGGRETQYF.

The chain links TRBV4-2 to TRBJ1-1; possibly TRBD1 for D (5 bases). The CDR3 contains 15 residues. The V gene's germline CDR1 is LGHNA and CDR2 YNFKEQ. V gave up 6 bases and J gave up 3 bases, with 17 bases separating them. The CDR3 region has the DNA TGTGCCAGCAGGCCCTCCCAGGGTTGGGACACTGAAGCTTTCTTT. Its protein is CASRPSQGWDTEAFF.

This clone was counted between two and nine times. This chain connects TRBV7-9 to TRBJ1-2, with D perhaps TRBD1 (6 bases). This CDR3 comprises 14 residues. Looked up from germline, CDR1 is SEHNR and CDR2 is FQNEAQ (reference sequence). The V end lost 6 bases, the J end lost 5 bases, and 16 bases lay between the germline ends. The CDR3: CASRTNKGGYGYTF. The CDR3 DNA is TGTGCCAGCAGGACGAACAAGGGGGGGTATGGCTACACCTTC.

The V gene is TRBV7-8, the J gene TRBJ2-7, with a weak D call TRBD1 (6 bases). This CDR3 spans 13 amino acids. V lost 1 base, J lost 7 bases, and 11 bases lay in between. Germline V gene data show CDR1 as SGHVS and CDR2 as FQNEAQ. The CDR3 bases are TGTGCCAGCAGCTTAGGACAGGCTGGGGAGCAGTACTTC. It yields the protein CASSLGQAGEQYF. The whole variable domain, remainder taken from reference TRBV7-8 and TRBJ2-7, is GAGVSQSPRYKVAKRGQDVALRCDPISGHVSLFWYQQALGQGPEFLTYFQNEAQLDKSGLPSDRFFAERPEGSVSTLKIQRTQQEDSAVYLCASSLGQAGEQYFGPGTRLTVT.

This chain connects TRBV7-3 to TRBJ2-3, with D possibly being TRBD1 (5 bases). Germline CDR1 reads SGHTA; CDR2 reads FQGTGA. This CDR3 is built from 14 residues. Trimming shortened V by 5 bases and J by 3 bases, and 12 bases separated the two germline ends. The CDR3 spells CASSPQGGTDTQYF. The CDR3 DNA reads TGTGCCAGCAGCCCTCAGGGTGGGACAGATACGCAGTATTTT.

This chain uses TRBV28 with TRBJ2-7; a possible D gene is TRBD1 (6 bases). The CDR3 totals 15 residues. Trimming cost V 3 bases and J 5 bases, with 17 bases left between them. Germline CDR1 and CDR2: MDHEN and SYDVKM. The CDR3 nucleotides are TGTGCCAGCAGTTTCCCCGACGTACAGGGCCACGAGCAGTACTTC. This codes for CASSFPDVQGHEQYF.